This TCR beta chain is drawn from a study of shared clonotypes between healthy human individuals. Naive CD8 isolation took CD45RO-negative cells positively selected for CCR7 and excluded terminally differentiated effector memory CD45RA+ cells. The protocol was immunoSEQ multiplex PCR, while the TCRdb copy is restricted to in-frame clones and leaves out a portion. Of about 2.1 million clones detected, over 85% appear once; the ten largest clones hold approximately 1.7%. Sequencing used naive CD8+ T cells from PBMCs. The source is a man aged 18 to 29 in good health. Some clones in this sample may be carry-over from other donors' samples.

The CDR3 DNA reads as TGCGCCAGCAGCCAGCACCCTCTCCGGGGGGCCCTCTCCTACGAGCAGTACTTC. It encodes CASSQHPLRGALSYEQYF. The chain uses TRBV4-1 and TRBJ2-7, with a tentative D call TRBD2 (7 bases). The CDR3 totals 18 residues. CDR1 is MGHRA and CDR2 is YSYEKL in the germline V gene. V lost 3 bases and J 0 bases, leaving 21 bases between the germline ends.